The sequence of this TCR beta chain was determined in a study of cytomegalovirus exposure and HLA in healthy donors. The primer mix had 60 Vbeta and 13 Jbeta primers. Repertoires were generated with immunoSEQ multiplex PCR, while TCRdb's copy carries only in-frame clones and drops some. The table lists about 130,000 clones, around 77% of them singletons. This clone came up a few times. The CDR3 runs 16 residues. The V gene end was trimmed by 1 base and the J gene end by 6 bases; junction bases not matched to a gene: 8. CDR1 is SGHDN and CDR2 is FVKESK in the germline V gene. The sample was PBMCs. The chain uses TRBV14 and TRBJ2-7; 11 positions agree with TRBD2. This TCR derives from a man over 45 in good health and CMV-seronegative. CDR3: CASSQVAGGLLAEQYF. CDR3 coding DNA: TGTGCCAGCAGCCAAGTAGCGGGAGGGCTTCTGGCCGAGCAGTACTTC. The full variable domain, completed using reference TRBV14 and TRBJ2-7, is EAGVTQFPSHSVIEKGQTVTLRCDPISGHDNLYWYRRVMGKEIKFLLHFVKESKQDESGMPNNRFLAERTGGTYSTLKVQPAELEDSGVYFCASSQVAGGLLAEQYFGPGTRLTVT.